Each of the 3 T cell receptor beta chains below was sequenced from the same sample in a study of patients and donors after allogeneic stem cell transplantation. Via MiXCR, TCRdb re-called the RT-PCR reads, giving one row per CDR3 protein. The sample shows about a million distinct CDR3 sequences, 18% of them seen only once. The sample consisted of blood, either unsorted or a sorted T cell fraction (not recorded which). These receptors were obtained from a human donor who was either an allogeneic HSCT recipient or a stem cell or donor lymphocyte infusion donor (not recorded which). It is not recorded whose cells these are; they may come from a transplant donor.

This clonotype occurred a few times. A much larger clone sits a single nucleotide away, making a read error possible. V and J are TRBV6-2 or TRBV6-3 and TRBJ2-7, with a weak D call TRBD1 (5 bases). This CDR3 has 15 residues. Looked up from germline, CDR1 is MNHEY and CDR2 is SVGEGT. The ends were cut back, 0 bases at V and 0 bases at J, with 9 bases in the middle. CDR3 amino acids: CASSYSGRRSYEQYF. The CDR3 DNA follows: TGTGCCAGCAGTTACTCGGGGCGGCGCTCCTACGAGCAGTACTTC.

The DNA for the CDR3 is TGCAGCGCCGAGGGATCCGGTACGCAGTATTTT. Amino acid sequence: CSAEGSGTQYF. The V and J genes are TRBV29-1 and TRBJ2-3; D perhaps matches TRBD2 (5 bases). This CDR3 region has 11 residues. From germline, CDR1 is SQVTM and CDR2 ANQGSEA. V shed 7 bases and J shed 8 bases, with 13 bases lying between them.

The rearrangement links TRBV2 to TRBJ2-1; D might be TRBD2 (6 bases). Germline CDR1 is SNHLY and CDR2 is FYNNEI. The CDR3 is 16 amino acids. Between the trimmed V and J ends, which lost 9 bases and 0 bases, there was a span of 18 bases. The CDR3 bases are TGTGCCAGTTCCCGGGGAGCGGGTAGCTCCTACAATGAGCAGTTCTTC. Amino acid sequence: CASSRGAGSSYNEQFF.